These 23 T cell receptor beta chains share one sample of origin, sequenced in a study of cytomegalovirus exposure and HLA in healthy donors. Clones were sequenced by immunoSEQ multiplex PCR, and TCRdb holds only the in-frame ones, with some missing. The sample comprises some 140,000 clones, about 87% of which are singletons, and 6.2% rests with the top ten. Sequencing input: PBMCs. These TCRs come from a woman under 40 in good health and CMV-seropositive.

This sequence joins TRBV7-6 and TRBJ2-7, with 8 bases aligning to TRBD1. J lost 2 bases, V lost 5 bases, and 5 bases had no gene match. Germline CDR1 and CDR2: SGHVS and FNYEAQ. CDR3 length equals 14 residues. The CDR3, as DNA: TGTGCCAGCAGCCCACAGGGGGTTACCTACGAGCAGTACTTC. Translation gives CASSPQGVTYEQYF.

This sequence joins TRBV7-8 and TRBJ2-7; 9 bases are shared with TRBD1. Germline V gene sequence: CDR1 SGHVS, CDR2 FQNEAQ. The CDR3 runs to 14 residues. After removal of 3 bases from V and 4 bases from J, the junction contained 4 bases not matched to a gene. The CDR3 loop is CASSFGTGFYEQYF. The CDR3 DNA is TGTGCCAGCAGCTTCGGGACAGGGTTTTACGAGCAGTACTTC.

The rearrangement links TRBV28 to TRBJ1-3; 7 positions agree with TRBD1. The CDR3 totals 17 residues. Per germline, CDR1 MDHEN and CDR2 SYDVKM. The junction had 8 bases not matched to a gene; V was cut back by 3 bases and J by 0 bases. The CDR3 sequence is CASSFSGGLGSGNTIYF. CDR3 nucleotide sequence: TGTGCCAGCAGTTTTTCAGGGGGGCTAGGCTCTGGAAACACCATATATTTT. Based on the CDR3 plus reference TRBV28 and TRBJ1-3, the full variable domain is DVKVTQSSRYLVKRTGEKVFLECVQDMDHENMFWYRQDPGLGLRLIYFSYDVKMKEKGDIPEGYSVSREKKERFSLILESASTNQTSMYLCASSFSGGLGSGNTIYFGEGSWLTVV.

CDR3 in DNA: TGCGCCAGCAGCCTTGGGACAGGGGCTGGCTACACCTTC. Its translation: CASSLGTGAGYTF. The gene calls are TRBV5-1 and TRBJ1-2; 10 bases agree with TRBD1. This CDR3 is built from 13 residues. The J segment lost 7 bases and the V segment lost 4 bases, leaving 4 bases of the junction unmatched. Germline V gives CDR1 SGHRS, CDR2 YFSETQ.

The genes are TRBV10-3 and TRBJ1-5, with D perhaps TRBD1 (5 bases). The length of the CDR3 is 16 residues. V lost 4 bases, J lost 2 bases, and 15 bases lay in between. CDR1 is ENHRY and CDR2 is SYGVKD in the germline V gene. The CDR3 bases are TGTGCCATCAGTGTGGGTAAGGGGAATGGCAATCAGCCCCAGCATTTT. Its protein product is CAISVGKGNGNQPQHF.

V and J are TRBV10-2 and TRBJ2-5; 7 nucleotides match TRBD2. Germline V CDR1 and CDR2: WSHSY, SAAADI. J gave up 2 bases and V 5 bases, and 8 bases lay outside the gene matches. This CDR3 is 15 amino acids long. CDR3 region: CASSHGRDNQETQYF. The CDR3 nucleotides read TGCGCCAGCAGTCATGGGAGGGATAATCAAGAGACCCAGTACTTC.

In DNA, the CDR3 is TGTGCCAGCAGCTTACGGTCCAACGAGCAGTACTTC. It specifies CASSLRSNEQYF. The V gene is TRBV7-9, the J gene TRBJ2-7; no definite D call. Deletions cut 2 bases from V and 5 bases from J, with 7 bases between. This CDR3 spans 12 amino acids. In germline, CDR1 is SEHNR, CDR2 FQNEAQ (reference sequence).

The chain uses TRBV5-1 and TRBJ1-2, with TRBD1 identical over 7 bases. The length of the CDR3 is 18 residues. The germline V gene encodes CDR1 SGHRS and CDR2 YFSETQ. The trim removed 0 bases at V and 4 bases at J, leaving 15 bases unmatched. CDR3 DNA sequence: TGCGCCAGCAGCTTGGAAGGTTTAGGACAGGTGGATGGCTATGGCTACACCTTC. Translation: CASSLEGLGQVDGYGYTF.

The chain links TRBV6-1 to TRBJ1-4, with unresolved D. This CDR3 comprises 14 residues. The germline V gene has CDR1 MNHNS and CDR2 SASEGT. Trimming cost V 5 bases and J 4 bases, with 11 bases left between them. CDR3 sequence (DNA): TGTGCCAGCAGTCCAGGCCCGTTTAATGAAAAACTGTTTTTT. It encodes CASSPGPFNEKLFF.

The chain joins TRBV4-1 to TRBJ1-3, with a tentative D call TRBD1 (5 bases). CDR1 is MGHRA, CDR2 YSYEKL, per germline. The V end lost 1 base, the J end lost 2 bases, and 6 bases lay between the germline ends. This CDR3 is 14 amino acids long. CDR3 sequence: CASSQAGTGNTIYF. Written as DNA, the CDR3 is TGCGCCAGCAGCCAAGCAGGGACTGGAAACACCATATATTTT.

The rearrangement joins TRBV18 to TRBJ2-7, with 9 bases matching TRBD2. CDR3 length: 17 amino acids. V shed 2 bases and J 3 bases; nucleotides not matched to a gene: 11. Germline V gene data show CDR1 as KGHSH and CDR2 as LQKENI. For the CDR3, the DNA is TGTGCCAGCTCACCAGGATTAGCGGGAGCCTTTTTCTACGAGCAGTACTTC. It codes for CASSPGLAGAFFYEQYF.

This chain joins TRBV6-5 and TRBJ2-5; 12 nucleotides agree with TRBD1. CDR3 length: 16 residues. Germline values: CDR1 MNHEY, CDR2 SVGAGI. With V trimmed by 4 bases and J by 6 bases, 9 bases remained unmatched. Here the CDR3 reads CASSSPGTGGGQTQYF. The DNA for the CDR3 is TGTGCCAGCAGTTCCCCCGGGACAGGGGGCGGACAGACCCAGTACTTC.

This chain links TRBV7-9 with TRBJ1-5; possibly TRBD1 for D (5 bases). V lost 3 bases to trimming and J lost 6 bases, with 12 bases between them. The CDR3 runs 14 residues. Germline V gives CDR1 SEHNR, CDR2 FQNEAQ (reference sequence). Here the CDR3 reads CASSLGGFIQPQHF. CDR3 in DNA: TGTGCCAGCAGCTTGGGGGGGTTTATTCAGCCCCAGCATTTT. Using reference TRBV7-9 and TRBJ1-5 for the parts outside the CDR3, the full variable domain is DTGVSQNPRHKITKRGQNVTFRCDPISEHNRLYWYRQTLGQGPEFLTYFQNEAQLEKSRLLSDRFSAERPKGSFSTLEIQRTEQGDSAMYLCASSLGGFIQPQHFGDGTRLSIL.

The V call is TRBV29-1, the J call TRBJ2-2; 7 bases align to TRBD1. CDR3 length: 14 residues. Trimming took 6 bases from V and 2 from J; bases not matched to a gene: 6. The germline gives CDR1 SQVTM, CDR2 ANQGSEA. The chain's CDR3 is CSVLRQGNTGELFF. The CDR3 DNA reads as TGCAGCGTCCTCCGACAGGGTAACACCGGGGAGCTGTTTTTT.

This clone was detected only once. The chain links TRBV7-9 to TRBJ2-1; D call uncertain. V was cut by 1 base and J by 4 bases, with 5 bases left in between. Germline V gene sequence: CDR1 SEHNR, CDR2 FQNEAQ (reference sequence). There are 13 residues in the CDR3. CDR3 sequence (DNA): TGTGCCAGCAGCTTAGGAGCTTACAATGAGCAGTTCTTC. Translating gives CASSLGAYNEQFF. The complete variable domain, with remaining parts taken from reference TRBV7-9 and TRBJ2-1, reads DTGVSQNPRHKITKRGQNVTFRCDPISEHNRLYWYRQTLGQGPEFLTYFQNEAQLEKSRLLSDRFSAERPKGSFSTLEIQRTEQGDSAMYLCASSLGAYNEQFFGPGTRLTVL.

The gene calls are TRBV5-4 and TRBJ1-1; a weak D match, TRBD1 (5 bases). Trimming left V 4 bases short and J 2 bases short, with 9 bases between. Germline values: CDR1 SGHNT, CDR2 YYREEE (reference sequence). The CDR3 has 13 residues. CDR3 in DNA: TGTGCCAGCAGCCCCGGGACTAACACTGAAGCTTTCTTT. This translates into CASSPGTNTEAFF. Based on the CDR3 plus reference TRBV5-4 and TRBJ1-1, the full variable domain is ETGVTQSPTHLIKTRGQQVTLRCSSQSGHNTVSWYQQALGQGPQFIFQYYREEENGRGNFPPRFSGLQFPNYSSELNVNALELDDSALYLCASSPGTNTEAFFGQGTRLTVV.

The rearrangement joins TRBV11-2 to TRBJ2-1, with 10 positions matching TRBD2. V shed 7 bases, J shed 7 bases, and the junction held 7 bases outside the gene matches. The CDR3 contains 14 residues. Germline CDR1 is SGHAT and CDR2 is FQNNGV. This CDR3 is CASTSGRGWNEQFF. CDR3 nucleotides: TGTGCCAGCACGAGCGGGAGGGGGTGGAATGAGCAGTTCTTC.

The V gene is TRBV5-6, the J gene TRBJ1-1, with D perhaps matching TRBD1 (6 bases). Germline V CDR1 and CDR2: SGHDT, YYEEEE. The CDR3 extends over 16 amino acids. V shed 0 bases and J shed 1 base, with 13 bases lying between them. CDR3 in amino acids: CASSLAGTRANTEAFF. CDR3 coding DNA: TGTGCCAGCAGCTTGGCCGGGACACGGGCGAACACTGAAGCTTTCTTT.

This clone has a single count. The rearrangement links TRBV11-2 to TRBJ1-6; 11 nucleotides match TRBD1. Germline V gene lookup returns CDR1 SGHAT and CDR2 FQNNGV. Trimming at V came to 5 bases and at J to 9 bases, leaving 3 bases not matched to a gene. This CDR3 spans 14 amino acids. This chain's CDR3 is CASSLGQGASPLHF. CDR3 bases: TGTGCCAGCAGCCTTGGACAGGGGGCTTCACCCCTCCACTTT.

The J gene is TRBJ1-1, the V gene TRBV5-4; weak D call: TRBD1 (5 bases). Trimming pared 0 bases from V and 2 bases from J, leaving 14 bases between. Germline-derived CDR1 and CDR2 are SGHNT and YYREEE (reference sequence). CDR3 length: 16 amino acids. The DNA of the CDR3 is TGTGCCAGCAGCTTGGATAAAGTCAGGGCCAACACTGAAGCTTTCTTT. Translation: CASSLDKVRANTEAFF.

The chain uses TRBV29-1 and TRBJ2-7; 9 positions match TRBD2. V was clipped by 1 base and J by 5 bases; unmatched bases: 3. The CDR3 consists of 13 residues. Germline CDR1 is SQVTM and CDR2 is ANQGSEA. The CDR3 nucleotides read TGCAGCGTTGAAGGGACTAGCGCCGACGAGCAGTACTTC. Protein product: CSVEGTSADEQYF.

For this clone: A read error may produce the germline difference seen at one junction end. The chain recombines TRBV6-1 with TRBJ2-1; D is unclear. The germline gives CDR1 MNHNS, CDR2 SASEGT. This CDR3 has 12 residues. The CDR3 DNA follows: TGTGCCAGCAGGGAAGAGTACACTGAGCAGTTCTTC. It specifies CASREEYTEQFF.

The J gene is TRBJ2-1, the V gene TRBV6-5, with TRBD2 matching 7 bases. The germline V gene has CDR1 MNHEY and CDR2 SVGAGI. The CDR3 totals 13 residues. Unmatched junction bases numbered 9, after V lost 7 bases and J lost 9 bases. DNA of the CDR3: TGTGCCAGCAACGCGGGGGTAATCGGTGAGCAGTTCTTC. As protein: CASNAGVIGEQFF.